This T cell receptor (beta chain) was sequenced for a study of OX40 agonist ivuxolimab in advanced cancers. Study in general: Ivuxolimab, which patients received intravenously every 2 weeks, was dosed at 0.01 to 10 mg/kg. Whole-study results and caveats: Clones of CD4+ and CD8+ blood T cells grew by week 6 at doses of 0.1 to 3.0 mg/kg. Individuals who were partial responders at 0.1-3.0 mg/kg had clonal expansion that ranked among the lowest.

Autoimmune disease history or systemic immunosuppression meant exclusion. Regarding this clone: Its antigen is unidentified.

Trimming shortened V by 2 bases and J by 5 bases, and 21 bases separated the two germline ends. Germline CDR1 and CDR2: GTSNPN and SVGIG (reference sequence). CDR3 size: 17 residues. TCRdb's copy holds only in-frame clones and misses some; the assay was immunoSEQ multiplex PCR. The sample gives 98,000 or so clones, 75% to 95% of which show up once; roughly 0.61% is in the top ten. This TCR was recovered from an adult with an advanced solid tumor such as melanoma, head and neck, liver or kidney cancer. V and J are TRBV30 and TRBJ1-4; D ambiguous. Sequenced here: CD4+ or CD8+ T cells sorted from blood, sampled in a trial of the OX40 agonist ivuxolimab. CDR3 residues: CAWSTDDKGSVNEKLFF. For the CDR3, the DNA is TGTGCCTGGAGTACCGATGATAAGGGAAGTGTGAATGAAAAACTGTTTTTT.